This TCR beta chain was sequenced in a study of T cell changes during pregnancy in multiple sclerosis. The protocol was immunoSEQ multiplex PCR, while the TCRdb copy is restricted to in-frame clones and leaves out a portion. The sample lists 60,000 or so clones; 91% were seen once. This CDR3 region has 13 residues. The germline V gene has CDR1 SGHAT and CDR2 FQDESV (reference sequence). The V end was cut by 1 base, the J end by 7 bases, with 10 bases between. The material sequenced was peripheral blood, taken before pregnancy. The origin of this receptor is a female donor with multiple sclerosis, enrolled in a pregnancy study. The V and J genes are TRBV11-1 and TRBJ1-2, with D perhaps matching TRBD1 (5 bases). Here the CDR3 reads CASSLVPGFGYTF. CDR3 sequence (DNA): TGTGCCAGCAGCTTAGTTCCAGGGTTTGGCTACACCTTC.